This T cell receptor (beta chain) was retrieved from a study of blood T cell repertoires in COVID-19. Background on the study: Sites across the United States, Italy and Spain contributed samples from acute and convalescent COVID-19. PBMCs, B-cell-depleted T cells, or T cells were the source of the cDNA or gDNA that made up the material.

The CDR3 totals 15 residues. Germline V gene lookup returns CDR1 SEHNR and CDR2 FQNEAQ (reference sequence). V shed 1 base and J shed 3 bases, with 9 bases lying between them. Original methodology: For nucleated cells, counts were estimated from reference gene primer amplification. Generated by immunoSEQ multiplex PCR, the TCRdb table keeps only in-frame clones and is missing some. V, J and clone size are those of that table, while D and trimming were read from the DNA. The sample yields approximately 73,000 clones, nearly 90% seen once. The chain links TRBV7-9 to TRBJ1-4; D call uncertain. The receptor was isolated from a man of 80 years or more with acute or convalescent COVID-19. Sequences were obtained from peripheral blood. CDR3 DNA sequence: TGTGCCAGCAGCTTAGACGCAGGCTCTAATGAAAAACTGTTTTTT. Amino acids: CASSLDAGSNEKLFF. The variable domain in full, with the rest retrieved from reference TRBV7-9 and TRBJ1-4, is DTGVSQNPRHKITKRGQNVTFRCDPISEHNRLYWYRQTLGQGPEFLTYFQNEAQLEKSRLLSDRFSAERPKGSFSTLEIQRTEQGDSAMYLCASSLDAGSNEKLFFGSGTQLSVL.